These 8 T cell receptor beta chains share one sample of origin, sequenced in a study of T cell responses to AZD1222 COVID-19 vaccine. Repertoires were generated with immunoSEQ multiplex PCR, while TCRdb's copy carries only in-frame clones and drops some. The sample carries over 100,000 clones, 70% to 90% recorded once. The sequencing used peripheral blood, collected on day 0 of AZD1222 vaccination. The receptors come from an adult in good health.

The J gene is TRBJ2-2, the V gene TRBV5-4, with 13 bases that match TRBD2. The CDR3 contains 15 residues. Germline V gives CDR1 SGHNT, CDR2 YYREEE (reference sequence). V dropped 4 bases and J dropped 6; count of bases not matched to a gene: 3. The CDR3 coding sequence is TGTGCCAGCAGCCGGGGACTAGCGGGGCCCGGGGAGCTGTTTTTT. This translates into CASSRGLAGPGELFF.

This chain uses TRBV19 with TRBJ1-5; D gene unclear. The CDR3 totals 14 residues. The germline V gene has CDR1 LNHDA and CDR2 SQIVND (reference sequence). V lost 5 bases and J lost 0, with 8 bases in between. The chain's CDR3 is CASSSRNSNQPQHF. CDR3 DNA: TGTGCCAGTAGTTCCAGAAATAGCAATCAGCCCCAGCATTTT.

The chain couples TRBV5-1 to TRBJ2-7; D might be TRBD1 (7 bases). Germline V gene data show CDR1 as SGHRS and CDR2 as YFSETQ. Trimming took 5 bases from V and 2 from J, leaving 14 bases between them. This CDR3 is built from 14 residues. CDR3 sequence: CASRRDSQTYEQYV. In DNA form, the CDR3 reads TGCGCCAGCAGGCGGGACAGCCAGACCTACGAGCAGTACGTC.

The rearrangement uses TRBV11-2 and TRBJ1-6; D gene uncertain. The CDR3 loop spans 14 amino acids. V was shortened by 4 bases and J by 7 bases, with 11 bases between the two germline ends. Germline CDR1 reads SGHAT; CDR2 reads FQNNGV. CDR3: CASSSPTGNSPLHF. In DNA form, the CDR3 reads TGTGCCAGCAGCTCCCCAACGGGGAATTCACCCCTCCACTTT.

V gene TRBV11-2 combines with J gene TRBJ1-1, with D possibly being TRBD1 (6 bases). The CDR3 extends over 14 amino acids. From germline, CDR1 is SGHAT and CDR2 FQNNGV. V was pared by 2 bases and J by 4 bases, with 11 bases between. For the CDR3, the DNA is TGTGCCAGCAGCTTAAAGGGGGGGAGCACTGAAGCTTTCTTT. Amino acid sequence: CASSLKGGSTEAFF.

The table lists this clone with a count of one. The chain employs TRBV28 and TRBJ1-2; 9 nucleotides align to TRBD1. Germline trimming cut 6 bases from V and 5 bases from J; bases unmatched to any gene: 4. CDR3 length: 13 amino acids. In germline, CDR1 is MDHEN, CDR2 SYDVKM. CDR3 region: CASRRGQGYGYTF. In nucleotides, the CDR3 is TGTGCCAGCAGACGAGGACAGGGGTATGGCTACACCTTC.

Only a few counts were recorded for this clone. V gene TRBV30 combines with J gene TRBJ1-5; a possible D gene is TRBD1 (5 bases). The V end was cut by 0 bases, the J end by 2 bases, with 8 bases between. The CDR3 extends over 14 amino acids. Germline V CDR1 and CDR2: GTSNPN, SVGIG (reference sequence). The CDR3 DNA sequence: TGTGCCTGGAGTGTGGACAACGGCAATCAGCCCCAGCATTTT. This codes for CAWSVDNGNQPQHF.

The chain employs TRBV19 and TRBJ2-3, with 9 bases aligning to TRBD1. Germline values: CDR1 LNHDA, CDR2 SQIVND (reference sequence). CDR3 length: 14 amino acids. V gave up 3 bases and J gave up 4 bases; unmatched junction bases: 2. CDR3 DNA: TGTGCCAGTAGTATGGGACAGGGACCAGATACGCAGTATTTT. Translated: CASSMGQGPDTQYF.